The 10 T cell receptor beta chains reported below all come from one sample, sequenced in a study of cytomegalovirus exposure and HLA in healthy donors. With 60 Vbeta and 13 Jbeta primers, the PCR was carried out. Data came from immunoSEQ multiplex PCR; TCRdb stores just in-frame clones and leaves some out. The sample totals tens of thousands of clones; its top ten clones hold roughly 2.9%. The sequenced material came from PBMCs. Receptor source: a woman in her thirties in good health and CMV-seropositive.

The gene calls are TRBV28 and TRBJ1-3; D is uncertain. Trimming took 7 bases from V and 1 from J, leaving 2 bases between them. Germline assignment: CDR1 MDHEN and CDR2 SYDVKM. CDR3 length: 11 residues. The CDR3 is CASTSGNTIYF. The CDR3 DNA follows: TGTGCCAGCACTTCTGGAAACACCATATATTTT.

This chain links TRBV5-4 with TRBJ2-1, with 15 bases identical to TRBD2. V dropped 0 bases and J dropped 7; count of bases not matched to a gene: 2. CDR3 length: 16 amino acids. Germline loops: CDR1 SGHNT, CDR2 YYREEE (reference sequence). CDR3: CASSLDGTSGGNEQFF. DNA of the CDR3: TGTGCCAGCAGCTTGGATGGGACTAGCGGGGGGAATGAGCAGTTCTTC. Complete variable domain (other parts from reference TRBV5-4 and TRBJ2-1): ETGVTQSPTHLIKTRGQQVTLRCSSQSGHNTVSWYQQALGQGPQFIFQYYREEENGRGNFPPRFSGLQFPNYSSELNVNALELDDSALYLCASSLDGTSGGNEQFFGPGTRLTVL.

CDR3 amino acids: CASSPQGASYGYTF. In DNA, the CDR3 is TGCGCCAGCAGCCCTCAGGGTGCATCCTATGGCTACACCTTC. J is TRBJ1-2 and V is TRBV4-1; maybe TRBD1 (5 bases). V lost 4 bases and J lost 4, with 13 bases in between. The CDR3 covers 14 residues. Germline V gene lookup returns CDR1 MGHRA and CDR2 YSYEKL.

The chain recombines TRBV6-1 with TRBJ2-7; 7 nucleotides line up with TRBD1. The germline gives CDR1 MNHNS, CDR2 SASEGT. V lost 6 bases, J lost 5 bases, and 13 bases stayed unmatched. The length of the CDR3 is 15 residues. CDR3 protein: CASSPRAGGRNEQYF. DNA of the CDR3: TGTGCCAGCAGCCCAAGGGCAGGGGGACGAAACGAGCAGTACTTC.

Comment on this clone: Different DNA sequences within this sample yield the same CDR3. The chain couples TRBV4-1 to TRBJ1-1, with no clear D. Trimming shortened V by 1 base and J by 2 bases, and 8 bases separated the two germline ends. Germline loops: CDR1 MGHRA, CDR2 YSYEKL. This CDR3 has 14 residues. The CDR3 reads CASSQAPINTEAFF. The DNA for the CDR3 is TGCGCCAGCAGCCAAGCCCCAATTAACACTGAAGCTTTCTTT.

The chain carries TRBV7-9 and TRBJ1-1; D perhaps matches TRBD1 (5 bases). The CDR3 sequence is 14 residues long. V lost 4 bases and J 1 base, leaving 10 bases between the germline ends. Looked up from germline, CDR1 is SEHNR and CDR2 is FQNEAQ (reference sequence). CDR3 DNA: TGTGCCAGCAGCTCCTGGACAACGAACACTGAAGCTTTCTTT. Residues: CASSSWTTNTEAFF.

This rearrangement joins TRBV11-2 to TRBJ2-1, with 14 bases lining up with TRBD2. The V gene's germline CDR1 is SGHAT and CDR2 FQNNGV. Trimming took 5 bases from V and 4 from J; bases not matched to a gene: 7. This CDR3 has 17 residues. The CDR3 DNA is TGTGCCAGCAGCACGGGGACTAGCGGGGGCCATTACAATGAGCAGTTCTTC. It codes for CASSTGTSGGHYNEQFF.

The rearrangement links TRBV6-1 to TRBJ2-7; 8 nucleotides align to TRBD2. V dropped 8 bases and J dropped 4; count of bases not matched to a gene: 7. Germline-derived CDR1 and CDR2 are MNHNS and SASEGT. This CDR3 comprises 13 residues. CDR3 residues: CASRAAGGYEQYF. In nucleotides, the CDR3 is TGTGCCAGCCGGGCGGCGGGGGGTTACGAGCAGTACTTC.

The chain has TRBV18 and TRBJ2-7, with no clear D. V lost 4 bases and J lost 0, with 7 bases in between. Looked up from germline, CDR1 is KGHSH and CDR2 is LQKENI. The CDR3 length is 13 residues. This CDR3 is CASSQRFSYEQYF. CDR3 in DNA: TGTGCCAGCTCACAGCGATTCTCCTACGAGCAGTACTTC.

This chain uses TRBV7-6 with TRBJ2-1; TRBD2 is a possible D gene (6 bases). Trimming pared 5 bases from V and 6 bases from J, leaving 14 bases between. Germline V gene data show CDR1 as SGHVS and CDR2 as FNYEAQ. This CDR3 has 14 amino acids. DNA for the CDR3: TGTGCCAGCAGCCCTGGACTATTCCCCAATGAGCAGTTCTTC. This translates into CASSPGLFPNEQFF.